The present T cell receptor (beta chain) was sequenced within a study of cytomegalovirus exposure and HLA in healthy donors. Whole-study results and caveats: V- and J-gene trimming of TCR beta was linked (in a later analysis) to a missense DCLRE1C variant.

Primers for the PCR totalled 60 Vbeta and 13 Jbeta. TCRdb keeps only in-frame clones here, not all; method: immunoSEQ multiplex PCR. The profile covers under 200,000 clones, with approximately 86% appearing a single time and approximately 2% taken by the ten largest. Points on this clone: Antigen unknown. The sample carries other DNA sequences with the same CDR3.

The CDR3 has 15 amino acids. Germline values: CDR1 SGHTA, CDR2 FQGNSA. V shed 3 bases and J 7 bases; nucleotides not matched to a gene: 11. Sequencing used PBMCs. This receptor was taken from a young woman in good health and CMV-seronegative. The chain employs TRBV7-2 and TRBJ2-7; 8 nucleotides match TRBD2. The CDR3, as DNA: TGTGCCAGCAGCTTCGGACTAGCAGGAGGTTATGAGCAGTACTTC. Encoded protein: CASSFGLAGGYEQYF. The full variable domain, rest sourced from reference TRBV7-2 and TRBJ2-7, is GAGVSQSPSNKVTEKGKDVELRCDPISGHTALYWYRQSLGQGLEFLIYFQGNSAPDKSGLPSDRFSAERTGGSVSTLTIQRTQQEDSAVYLCASSFGLAGGYEQYFGPGTRLTVT.